The next 24 T cell receptor beta chains were all read from a single sample in a study of T cells in women clearing cervical HPV infection. The method was immunoSEQ multiplex PCR; TCRdb's version includes in-frame clones alone and lacks a portion of them. In total, the table holds about 30,000 clones. Sequences were obtained from blood buffy coat. The receptors were gathered from a woman between 18 and 70 years old with a cervical HPV16 infection that either progressed to CIN3+ or cleared (not recorded which).

As concerns this clone: The read is 3 residues too short to cover the CDR3 end, so that end is filled in from the germline J gene. The rearrangement joins TRBV20-1 to TRBJ2-2; D gene uncertain. The V gene's germline CDR1 is DFQATT and CDR2 SNEGSKA (reference sequence). V was shortened by 3 bases and J by 8 bases, with 7 bases between the two germline ends. CDR3 length: 11 residues. This CDR3 reads CSASTTGELFF. CDR3 DNA, as far as it was read: TGCAGTGCTAGTACGACTGGGGAG.

Comment on this clone: The read terminates 3 residues before the CDR3 end, so the remaining end is supplied by the germline J gene. The V and J genes are TRBV7-8 and TRBJ1-2, with D unresolved. V lost 2 bases to trimming and J lost 2 bases, with 9 bases between them. Germline CDR1 reads SGHVS; CDR2 reads FQNEAQ. This CDR3 region has 14 residues. The CDR3 region is CASSLNRDNYGYTF. CDR3 bases read: TGTGCCAGCAGCTTAAACAGAGACAACTATGGC.

Regarding this clone: The read terminates 3 residues ahead of where the CDR3 ends, so the germline J gene completes it. The chain employs TRBV20-1 and TRBJ1-1; 8 positions agree with TRBD1. The V gene's germline CDR1 is DFQATT and CDR2 SNEGSKA (reference sequence). Germline trimming cut 5 bases from V and 0 bases from J; bases unmatched to any gene: 8. CDR3 length equals 15 residues. Incomplete CDR3 DNA: TGCAGTGCTCAAGGACAGGGAATTGTGAACACTGAA. Its translation is CSAQGQGIVNTE. The full CDR3 is CSAQGQGIVNTEAFF.

Worth noting for this clone: The read falls 3 residues short of the CDR3 end, and the missing part is taken from the germline J gene. The chain couples TRBV2 to TRBJ2-3; 9 bases line up with TRBD2. The CDR3 covers 14 residues. The germline gives CDR1 SNHLY, CDR2 FYNNEI. J lost 1 base, V lost 7 bases, and 3 bases had no gene match. The CDR3 DNA, read in part, is TGTGCCAGCAAGGAGCGGGGGGGCACAGATACG. Protein sequence: CASKERGGTDT. The complete CDR3 reads CASKERGGTDTQYF. Combining the CDR3 with reference TRBV2 and TRBJ2-3 gives the whole variable domain EPEVTQTPSHQVTQMGQEVILRCVPISNHLYFYWYRQILGQKVEFLVSFYNNEISEKSEIFDDQFSVERPDGSNFTLKIRSTKLEDSAMYFCASKERGGTDTQYFGPGTRLTVL.

For this clone: The read ends 3 residues shy of where the CDR3 ends; the end is completed using the germline J gene. The gene calls are TRBV5-3 and TRBJ1-1; 9 bases map to TRBD1. TRBV5-3 is treated as an ORF (open reading frame) with a function not yet certain. CDR3 length: 13 amino acids. The J segment lost 4 bases and the V segment lost 5 bases, leaving 3 bases of the junction unmatched. This chain's CDR3 is CARRKTGGTEAFF. CDR3 bases read: TGTGCCAGAAGGAAGACAGGGGGCACTGAA.

Concerning this clone: The read ends 3 residues early relative to the CDR3; the germline J gene fills the gap. The chain is built from TRBV7-9 and TRBJ2-1, with 16 bases matching TRBD2. V lost 5 bases and J lost 9; bases outside the gene matches: 4. Germline V gives CDR1 SEHNR, CDR2 FQNEAQ (reference sequence). This CDR3 region has 15 residues. CDR3 DNA (partial): TGTGCCAGCAGCCGCGGGACTAGCGGGAGGGGTGAG. Residues: CASSRGTSGRGE. The CDR3, in full, reads CASSRGTSGRGEQFF.

Turning to this clone: The CDR3 is cut off 3 residues early in the read; its end comes from the germline J gene. The V gene is TRBV10-3, the J gene TRBJ1-6; TRBD1 is a possible D gene (6 bases). Trimming cost V 4 bases and J 3 bases, with 10 bases left between them. Germline lookup yields CDR1 ENHRY and CDR2 SYGVKD. The CDR3 loop spans 15 amino acids. The covered CDR3 bases are TGTGCCATCAGTGCCGGACAGAGCTATAATTCACCC. The encoded protein is CAISAGQSYNSP. The entire CDR3 sequence reads CAISAGQSYNSPLHF.

As concerns this clone: The read comes to an end 3 residues before the CDR3 does, leaving the germline J gene to fill in the end. The chain has TRBV29-1 and TRBJ2-3; 11 bases agree with TRBD2. V lost 4 bases, J lost 3 bases, and 0 bases stayed unmatched. Germline V gives CDR1 SQVTM, CDR2 ANQGSEA. The CDR3 is 13 amino acids. The CDR3 bases that were read are TGCAGCGTTGGGACTAGCGGGACAGATACG. It yields the protein CSVGTSGTDT. The complete CDR3 sequence is CSVGTSGTDTQYF.

Worth noting for this clone: From the germline J gene comes the end of the CDR3, since the read stops 3 residues before it. This chain connects TRBV19 to TRBJ1-1; 11 bases agree with TRBD1. Per the germline V gene, CDR1 is LNHDA and CDR2 is SQIVND (reference sequence). J was trimmed by 1 base and V by 6 bases; bases with no gene match: 16. This CDR3 has 19 residues. The CDR3 reads CASRKIGTGGPYENTEAFF. CDR3 DNA, as far as it was read: TGTGCCAGTAGAAAAATAGGGACAGGGGGACCTTATGAGAACACTGAA.

With regard to this clone: Sequencing ends 3 residues short of the CDR3 end; the germline J gene provides the rest. This chain uses TRBV10-3 with TRBJ2-7, with D possibly called TRBD1 or TRBD2 (6 bases each). The CDR3 extends over 14 amino acids. In germline, CDR1 is ENHRY, CDR2 SYGVKD. With 3 bases removed from V and 4 bases from J, the gap between germline ends came to 13 bases. Here the CDR3 reads CAISEDQGRYEQYF. CDR3 DNA (partial): TGTGCCATCAGTGAAGATCAGGGGAGGTACGAG.

With regard to this clone: Read data end 3 residues before the CDR3 end; the end is taken from the germline J gene. The chain joins TRBV14 to TRBJ2-5; D uncertain. The germline V gene has CDR1 SGHDN and CDR2 FVKESK. This CDR3 contains 13 residues. V was shortened by 4 bases and J by 1 base, with 7 bases between the two germline ends. Partial CDR3 DNA: TGTGCCAGCAGCCCCCTGGCCCAAGAGACC. The encoded protein is CASSPLAQET. The whole CDR3 region reads CASSPLAQETQYF.

Points on this clone: The read halts 3 residues ahead of the CDR3 end, with the missing end drawn from the germline J gene. The chain uses TRBV30 and TRBJ2-1, with D perhaps matching TRBD1 (6 bases). Germline loops: CDR1 GTSNPN, CDR2 SVGIG (reference sequence). The CDR3 runs 12 residues. Trimming pared 7 bases from V and 8 bases from J, leaving 15 bases between. CDR3 protein: CAYRDTGDEQFF. The CDR3 DNA, read in part, is TGTGCCTATCGGGACACTGGGGATGAG.

The CDR3 here is CASSARVTGYEQYF. Incomplete CDR3 DNA: TGTGCCAGCAGTGCTCGGGTCACTGGTTACGAG. The chain combines TRBV2 with TRBJ2-7; D gene unclear. The read falls 3 residues short of the CDR3 end, and the missing part is taken from the germline J gene. CDR1 is SNHLY, CDR2 FYNNEI, per germline. The CDR3 extends over 14 amino acids. Trimming removed 4 bases at V and 4 bases at J, with 14 bases between.

Turning to this clone: The missing CDR3 end, 3 residues past where the read stops, is filled in from the germline J gene. The rearrangement links TRBV19 to TRBJ1-2, with D possibly matching TRBD1 (5 bases). Trimming cost V 3 bases and J 4 bases, with 9 bases left between them. Germline assignment: CDR1 LNHDA and CDR2 SQIVND (reference sequence). CDR3 length: 13 residues. CDR3 protein: CASSMWGVYGYTF. CDR3 bases read: TGTGCCAGTAGTATGTGGGGCGTCTATGGC.

As concerns this clone: Read sequence stops 3 residues before the CDR3 end, and the germline J gene provides the missing end. V gene TRBV6-1 combines with J gene TRBJ2-1; 10 positions agree with TRBD2. The germline V gene encodes CDR1 MNHNS and CDR2 SASEGT. The CDR3 length is 15 residues. The junction had 3 bases not matched to a gene; V was cut back by 2 bases and J by 5 bases. The CDR3 reads CASSEIAGGNNEQFF. Partial CDR3 DNA: TGTGCCAGCAGTGAAATAGCGGGAGGTAACAATGAG.

For this clone: The read halts 3 residues ahead of the CDR3 end, with the missing end drawn from the germline J gene. This chain connects TRBV7-3 to TRBJ2-2; tentatively, D is TRBD1 (6 bases). This CDR3 spans 16 amino acids. The V and J ends lost 6 bases and 4 bases respectively, with 18 bases between them. The germline CDR1 and CDR2 sequences are SGHTA and FQGTGA. This chain's CDR3 is CASSRDRLSVTGELFF. The covered CDR3 bases are TGTGCCAGCAGTCGAGACAGGCTATCGGTCACCGGGGAG.

In regard to this clone: The CDR3 goes on 3 residues after the read ends, and that part is filled in from the germline J gene. The chain has TRBV5-6 and TRBJ1-1; TRBD1 is a possible D gene (6 bases). The CDR3 length is 15 residues. Germline V gives CDR1 SGHDT, CDR2 YYEEEE. V lost 4 bases, J lost 7 bases, and 20 bases lay in between. The CDR3 bases that were read are TGTGCCAGCAGCGGAGGGGCAGGGGAAGGATTTGAA. This codes for CASSGGAGEGFE. The complete CDR3 protein is CASSGGAGEGFEAFF.

About this clone: The CDR3 extends 3 residues past the end of the read, so its final part is completed from the germline J gene. The chain employs TRBV7-9 and TRBJ1-2; the D gene is possibly TRBD1 (6 bases). The CDR3 is made up of 13 amino acids. CDR1 is SEHNR and CDR2 is FQNEAQ in the germline V gene (reference sequence). The DNA read from the CDR3 is TGTGCCAGCAGCTTAGATCCAGGGGATGAC. Its translation is CASSLDPGDD. The complete CDR3 reads CASSLDPGDDYTF.

For this clone: The missing CDR3 end, 3 residues past where the read stops, is filled in from the germline J gene. This chain uses TRBV7-9 with TRBJ2-7, with TRBD1 as a possible D gene (5 bases). CDR3 size: 14 residues. The V gene lost 1 base and the J gene lost 5 bases, with 12 bases spanning the gap. The germline V gene encodes CDR1 SEHNR and CDR2 FQNEAQ (reference sequence). Here the CDR3 reads CASSLDAGNHEQYF. The part of the CDR3 DNA that was read is TGTGCCAGCAGCTTAGATGCAGGGAACCACGAG.

For this clone: From the germline J gene comes the end of the CDR3, since the read stops 3 residues before it. V gene TRBV6-4 combines with J gene TRBJ2-3; maybe TRBD1 (5 bases). V lost 3 bases and J lost 0, with 13 bases in between. CDR1 and CDR2 (germline): MRHNA, SNTAGT. There are 16 residues in the CDR3. CDR3 DNA (partial): TGTGCCAGCAGTGAGCGCGACAGTGCTAGCACAGATACG. Translation: CASSERDSASTDT. The whole CDR3 protein reads CASSERDSASTDTQYF.

With respect to this clone: The CDR3 end lies 3 residues beyond the end of the read and is filled in from the germline J gene. The V and J genes are TRBV14 and TRBJ2-3; 7 bases line up with TRBD2. This CDR3 is built from 14 residues. Trimming at V came to 5 bases and at J to 7 bases, leaving 9 bases not matched to a gene. Germline-derived CDR1 and CDR2 are SGHDN and FVKESK. CDR3 loop: CASSTTSAHNTQYF. The sequenced CDR3 bases are TGTGCCAGCAGCACCACTAGCGCCCACAATACG. Supplemented by reference TRBV14 and TRBJ2-3, the full variable domain reads EAGVTQFPSHSVIEKGQTVTLRCDPISGHDNLYWYRRVMGKEIKFLLHFVKESKQDESGMPNNRFLAERTGGTYSTLKVQPAELEDSGVYFCASSTTSAHNTQYFGPGTRLTVL.

For this clone: The read stops 3 residues short of the end of the CDR3; the missing end is completed from the germline J gene. J is TRBJ2-1 and V is TRBV19; D is uncertain. CDR1 and CDR2 from the germline V gene are LNHDA and SQIVND (reference sequence). This CDR3 comprises 15 residues. V lost 1 base, J lost 4 bases, and 11 bases lay in between. The covered CDR3 bases are TGTGCCAGTAGTATAGGTCTAGAGGTGTACAATGAG. Residues: CASSIGLEVYNE. The full CDR3 protein is CASSIGLEVYNEQFF.

As concerns this clone: Read data end 3 residues before the CDR3 end; the end is taken from the germline J gene. The chain couples TRBV9 to TRBJ2-4, with D perhaps matching TRBD2 (5 bases). Trimming took off 0 bases at V and 0 bases at J, with 7 bases between the two ends. The CDR3 is made up of 15 amino acids. Germline values: CDR1 SGDLS, CDR2 YYNGEE. The sequenced CDR3 bases are TGTGCCAGCAGCGTAGGCGCGGGAGCCAAAAACATT. This sequence encodes CASSVGAGAKNI. The CDR3 in full is CASSVGAGAKNIQYF.

Points on this clone: The read ends 3 residues shy of where the CDR3 ends; the end is completed using the germline J gene. The rearrangement uses TRBV12-3 or TRBV12-4 and TRBJ2-7; no clear D. Trimming took off 3 bases at V and 2 bases at J, with 8 bases between the two ends. This CDR3 is built from 13 residues. The CDR3 loop reads CASSFRRPYEQYF. The CDR3 bases that were read are TGTGCCAGCAGTTTCCGCAGGCCCTACGAG.